This T cell receptor beta chain stems from a study of blood T cell repertoires in COVID-19. Looking at the study overall: The analysed material was cDNA or gDNA that came from T cells, B-cell-depleted T cells, or PBMCs.

The germline V gene encodes CDR1 GTSNPN and CDR2 SVGIG (reference sequence). CDR3 length: 13 residues. V was cut by 1 base and J by 4 bases, with 10 bases left in between. Using immunoSEQ multiplex PCR, the repertoire was profiled, and TCRdb retains in-frame clones only, with some absent. Here the sample spans about 100,000 clones, around 73% being singletons. Sequences were obtained from peripheral blood. The origin of this receptor is a man in his 60s with active or convalescent COVID-19. The rearrangement links TRBV30 to TRBJ1-2, with D tentatively TRBD1 (6 bases). This CDR3 is CAWSGGLGYGYTF. The CDR3 DNA reads TGTGCCTGGAGTGGGGGGCTCGGCTATGGCTACACCTTC. The complete variable domain, with remaining parts taken from reference TRBV30 and TRBJ1-2, reads SQTIHQWPATLVQPVGSPLSLECTVEGTSNPNLYWYRQAAGRGLQLLFYSVGIGQISSEVPQNLSASRPQDRQFILSSKKLLLSDSGFYLCAWSGGLGYGYTFGSGTRLTVV.